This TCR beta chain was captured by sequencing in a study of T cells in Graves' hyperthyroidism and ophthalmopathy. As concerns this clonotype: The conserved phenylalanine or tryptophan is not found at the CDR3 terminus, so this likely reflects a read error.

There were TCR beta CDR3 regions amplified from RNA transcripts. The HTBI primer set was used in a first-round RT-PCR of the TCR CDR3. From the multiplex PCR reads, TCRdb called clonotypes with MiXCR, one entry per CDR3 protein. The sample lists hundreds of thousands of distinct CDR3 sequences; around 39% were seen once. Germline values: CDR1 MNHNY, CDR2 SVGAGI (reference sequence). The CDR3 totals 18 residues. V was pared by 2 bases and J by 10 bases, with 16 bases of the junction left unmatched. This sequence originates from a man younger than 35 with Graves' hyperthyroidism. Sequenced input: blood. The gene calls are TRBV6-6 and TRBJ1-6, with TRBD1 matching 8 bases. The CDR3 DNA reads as TGTGCCAGCAGTTACGGCCGTCTAGGACAGGGAGATAGATCACCCCTCCACCTT. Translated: CASSYGRLGQGDRSPLHL.